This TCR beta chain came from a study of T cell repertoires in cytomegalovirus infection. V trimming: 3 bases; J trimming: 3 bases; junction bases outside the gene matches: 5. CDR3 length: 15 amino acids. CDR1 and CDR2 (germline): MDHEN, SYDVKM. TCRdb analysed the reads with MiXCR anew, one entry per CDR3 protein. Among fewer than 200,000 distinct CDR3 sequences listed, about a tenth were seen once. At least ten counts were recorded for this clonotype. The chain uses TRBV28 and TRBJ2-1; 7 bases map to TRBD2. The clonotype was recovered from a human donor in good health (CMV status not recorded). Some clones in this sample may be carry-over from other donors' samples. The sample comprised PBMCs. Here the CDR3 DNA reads TGTGCCAGCAGTTTTGTGGGAGGGCACTACAATGAGCAGTTCTTC. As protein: CASSFVGGHYNEQFF.